A selection of T cell receptor beta chains follows, all from one sample in a study of T cells in Graves' hyperthyroidism and ophthalmopathy. TCRdb re-called the multiplex PCR reads through MiXCR, storing one row per CDR3 protein. The top ten clones hold about a sixth of a sample with about 770,000 distinct CDR3 sequences, around a sixth of them seen once. The sequencing sample was made of blood. The receptors were sampled from a woman aged 45-59 years with Graves' hyperthyroidism that later progressed to Graves' ophthalmopathy. The CDR3 runs from the conserved cysteine through the conserved F or W. The D gene is left open where the match is weak. Size values are once, few and many counts, or a class for expanded clones, and some rows have none.

>few|.|TRBJ1-3|TRBV2
TGTGCCAGAGGGACGGCCAGCTCTGGAAACACCATATATTTT
CARGTASSGNTIYF
>many|.|TRBJ2-7|TRBV27
TGTGCCAGCAGTTTCCAGGGTCACGAGCAGTACTTC
CASSFQGHEQYF
>.|.|TRBJ2-3|TRBV10-3
TGTGCCATCATAAGGGAGAGGGGGGATACGCAGTATTTT
CAIIRERGDTQYF
>once|.|TRBJ1-4|TRBV7-9
TGTGCCAGCAGCCCTCCTGGGCAGGCAGGTCAACTGTTTTTT
CASSPPGQAGQLFF
>many|TRBD1|TRBJ1-1|TRBV19
TGTGCCAGTAGTTTTTGGACAGGGGGCACTGAAGCTTTCTTT
CASSFWTGGTEAFF
>few|.|TRBJ1-3|TRBV3-1
TGTGCCAGCAGCCAAGATGCGGGTTACTCTGGAAACACCACATATTTT
CASSQDAGYSGNTTYF
>.|.|TRBJ1-1|TRBV20-1
TGCAGTGCTAGAGCTGGGGGGCTGGCGAGCGCTGAAGCTTTCTTT
CSARAGGLASAEAFF
>few|.|TRBJ1-2|TRBV5-1
TGCGCCAGCAGCCTATCGAACCTAGCTAACTATGGCTACACCTTC
CASSLSNLANYGYTF
>.|TRBD2|TRBJ2-1|TRBV7-2
TGTGCCAGCAGGCCCGGGGGGGGGTTCGATGAGCAGTTCTTC
CASRPGGGFDEQFF
>few|TRBD1|TRBJ1-5|TRBV6-1
TGTGCCAGCAGTTCAAAAGGGGGCATTGGTCAGCCCCAGCATTTT
CASSSKGGIGQPQHF
>.|TRBD1|TRBJ1-4|TRBV19
TGTGCCAGTAGTATGCAATCTCGGGACAGCAGCGAAAAACTGTTTTTT
CASSMQSRDSSEKLFF
>many|.|TRBJ2-5|TRBV2
TGTGCCAGCAGTGACACCATCCAGGGGTACCAAGAGACCCAGTACTTC
CASSDTIQGYQETQYF
>few|TRBD1|TRBJ2-7|TRBV6-1
TGTGCCAGCAGTCCTCCACAGGGGGCGTGGGAAGAGCAGTACTTC
CASSPPQGAWEEQYF
>many|.|TRBJ1-2|TRBV9
TGTGCCAGCAGCGATGGGGCAGGGTATGGCTACACCTTC
CASSDGAGYGYTF
>few|TRBD1|TRBJ1-1|TRBV12-3/TRBV12-4
TGTGCCAGCACCATCCCAGGACAGGGGAACACTGAAGCTTTCTTT
CASTIPGQGNTEAFF
>few|TRBD1|TRBJ2-2|TRBV27
TGTGCCAGCAGCTCTGTAGGACAGGGTTACACCGGGGAGCTGTTTTTT
CASSSVGQGYTGELFF
>few|.|TRBJ2-6|TRBV19
TGTGCCAGTAGTACCTATAACTCTGGGGCCAACGTCCTGACTTTC
CASSTYNSGANVLTF
>few|.|TRBJ1-1|TRBV30
TGTGCCTGGTCTTCATTAGGTGAAGCTTTCTTT
CAWSSLGEAFF
>many|.|TRBJ1-2|TRBV11-2
TGTGCCAGCAGCTATCACCAAAGTGACAACTATGGCTACACCTTC
CASSYHQSDNYGYTF
>.|TRBD1|TRBJ2-7|TRBV18
TGTGCCAGCTCGGAACAGGGGTCTGAAAACGAGCAGTACTTC
CASSEQGSENEQYF
>.|TRBD2|TRBJ2-5|TRBV7-3
TGTGCCAGCGCATCCGGACTAGCGGGGCAAGAGACCCAGTACTTC
CASASGLAGQETQYF
>.|TRBD1|TRBJ2-5|TRBV6-5
TGTGCCAGCAGTTACTCAGCGACAGGGGTTTCAGAGACCCAGTACTTC
CASSYSATGVSETQYF
>few|.|TRBJ2-2|TRBV5-1
TGCGCCAGCAGCCCCCATGGGGACAACACCGGGGAGCTGTTTTTT
CASSPHGDNTGELFF
>few|.|TRBJ1-3|TRBV19
TGTGCCAGTAGCCCCTTCGAGCAGGAACACTCTGGAAACACCATATATTTT
CASSPFEQEHSGNTIYF
>few|.|TRBJ1-2|TRBV19
TGTGCCAGCCATGCCGGGACCTATGGCTACACCTTC
CASHAGTYGYTF
>many|.|TRBJ2-7|TRBV6-1
TGCGCCAGCACGGGCAGCTACGAGCAGTACTTC
CASTGSYEQYF
>few|.|TRBJ1-1|TRBV11-2
TGTGCCAGCAGCCCAAACGGACGTTTAACTAAGACTGAAGCTTTCTTT
CASSPNGRLTKTEAFF
>many|TRBD1|TRBJ2-5|TRBV20-1
TGCAGTGCTAGAGCCGGGACAGGGGGCGGCGAGACCCAGTACTTC
CSARAGTGGGETQYF
>many|TRBD2|TRBJ2-5|TRBV20-1
TGCAGTGCTCGGACTAGCGGGAGAGAGACCCAGTACTTC
CSARTSGRETQYF
>few|TRBD1|TRBJ1-4|TRBV27
TGTGCCAGCAGCGAAACCGAAGGGGACAGGCCGCCGGTTGAAAAACTGTTTTTT
CASSETEGDRPPVEKLFF
>.|.|TRBJ2-7|TRBV3-1
TGTGCCAGCAGCCCCCACGGTGAGGGTTCAAGCGAGCAGTACTTC
CASSPHGEGSSEQYF